This TCR beta chain was sequenced during a study of OX40 agonist ivuxolimab in advanced cancers. Across the study: Intravenous ivuxolimab was administered to patients every 2 weeks at 0.01 to 10 mg/kg.

Libraries were prepared by immunoSEQ multiplex PCR; TCRdb keeps only in-frame clonotypes and omits some of them. The table has approximately 92,000 clones, approximately 94% seen once. This TCR was sampled from an adult with an advanced solid tumor such as melanoma, head and neck, liver or kidney cancer. The starting material was CD4+ or CD8+ T cells sorted from blood, obtained in a trial of the OX40 agonist ivuxolimab.

In DNA form, the CDR3 reads TGTGCCAGCAGCTTGGAGGCCGGGCCCCTTGGTGGGGGCTACACCTTC. Protein: CASSLEAGPLGGGYTF. This chain links TRBV7-8 with TRBJ1-2; D gene uncertain. The germline CDR1 and CDR2 sequences are SGHVS and FQNEAQ. V lost 3 bases and J 8 bases, leaving 22 bases between the germline ends. The CDR3 length is 16 residues.